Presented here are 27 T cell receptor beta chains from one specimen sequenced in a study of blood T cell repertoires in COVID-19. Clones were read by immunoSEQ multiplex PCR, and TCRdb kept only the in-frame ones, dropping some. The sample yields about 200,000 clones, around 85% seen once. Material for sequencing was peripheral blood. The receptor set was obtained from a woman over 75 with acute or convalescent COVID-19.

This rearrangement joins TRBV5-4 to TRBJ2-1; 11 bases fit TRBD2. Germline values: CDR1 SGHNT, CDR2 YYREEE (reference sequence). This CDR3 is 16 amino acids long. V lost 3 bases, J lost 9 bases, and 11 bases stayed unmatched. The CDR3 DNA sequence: TGTGCCAGCAGCTCCCCATCACTAGCGGGAGTTTTTGAGCAGTTCTTC. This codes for CASSSPSLAGVFEQFF.

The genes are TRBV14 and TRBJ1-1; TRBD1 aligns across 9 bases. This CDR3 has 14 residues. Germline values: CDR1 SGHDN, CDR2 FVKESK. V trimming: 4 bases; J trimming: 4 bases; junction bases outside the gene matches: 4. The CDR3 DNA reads TGTGCCAGCAGCCGGGGACAGGGTGCCACTGAAGCTTTCTTT. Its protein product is CASSRGQGATEAFF.

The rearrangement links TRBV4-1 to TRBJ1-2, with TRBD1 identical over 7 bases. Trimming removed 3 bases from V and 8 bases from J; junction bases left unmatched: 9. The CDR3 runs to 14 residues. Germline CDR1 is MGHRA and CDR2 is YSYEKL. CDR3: CASSHPDRRDGYTF. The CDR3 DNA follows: TGCGCCAGCAGCCACCCGGACAGGAGGGACGGCTACACCTTC.

For the CDR3, the DNA is TGCGCCAGCAGCTTGGTGACTAGCCAACAAGAGACCCAGTACTTC. Its translation is CASSLVTSQQETQYF. The gene calls are TRBV5-1 and TRBJ2-5, with 7 bases identical to TRBD2. The CDR3 has 15 amino acids. CDR1 is SGHRS and CDR2 is YFSETQ in the germline V gene. Trimming cost V 0 bases and J 2 bases; bases outside gene matches: 4.

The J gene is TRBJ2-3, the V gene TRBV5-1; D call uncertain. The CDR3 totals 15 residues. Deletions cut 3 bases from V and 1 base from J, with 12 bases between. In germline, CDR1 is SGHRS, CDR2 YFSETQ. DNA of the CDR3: TGCGCCAGCAGCTCCCAGCCCCGGGGCACAGATACGCAGTATTTT. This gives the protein CASSSQPRGTDTQYF.

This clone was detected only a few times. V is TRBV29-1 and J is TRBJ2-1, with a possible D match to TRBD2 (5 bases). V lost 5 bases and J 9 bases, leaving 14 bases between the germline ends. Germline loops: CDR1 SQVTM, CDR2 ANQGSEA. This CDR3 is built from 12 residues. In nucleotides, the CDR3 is TGCAGCGTTCGAATTAGCGCGGGTGAGCAGTTCTTC. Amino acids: CSVRISAGEQFF.

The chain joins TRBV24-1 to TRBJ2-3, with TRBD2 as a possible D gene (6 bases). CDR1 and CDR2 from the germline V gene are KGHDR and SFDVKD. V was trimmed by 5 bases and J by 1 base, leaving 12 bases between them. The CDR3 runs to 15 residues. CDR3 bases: TGTGCCACCAGTGTCCCTAGCGCAGGCACAGATACGCAGTATTTT. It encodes CATSVPSAGTDTQYF.

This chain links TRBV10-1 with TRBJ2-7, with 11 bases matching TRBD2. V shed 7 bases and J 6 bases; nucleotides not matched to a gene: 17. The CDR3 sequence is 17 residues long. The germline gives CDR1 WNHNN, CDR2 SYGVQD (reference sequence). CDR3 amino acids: CASIHSSGGSFTSEQYF. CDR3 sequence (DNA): TGCGCCAGCATTCACTCTAGCGGGGGGTCCTTCACTAGCGAGCAGTACTTC.

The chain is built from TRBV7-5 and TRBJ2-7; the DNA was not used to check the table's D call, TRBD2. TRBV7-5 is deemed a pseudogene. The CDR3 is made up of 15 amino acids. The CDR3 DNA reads TGTGCCAGAAGCTTAGGACTAGCGGGCTCTGAGGAGCAGTACTTC. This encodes CARSLGLAGSEEQYF.

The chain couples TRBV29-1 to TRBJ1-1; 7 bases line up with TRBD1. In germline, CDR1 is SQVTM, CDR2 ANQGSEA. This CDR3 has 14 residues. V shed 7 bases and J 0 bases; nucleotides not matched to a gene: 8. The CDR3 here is CSERTGTVNTEAFF. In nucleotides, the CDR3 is TGCAGCGAGCGAACCGGGACAGTGAACACTGAAGCTTTCTTT.

DNA for the CDR3: TGTGCCAGCAGCTTAGATCGCGGTGGACAGCCCCAGCATTTT. Its translation is CASSLDRGGQPQHF. The chain joins TRBV7-2 to TRBJ1-5, with unresolved D. Trimming removed 1 base from V and 7 bases from J, with 11 bases in between. The CDR3 consists of 14 residues. Germline assignment: CDR1 SGHTA and CDR2 FQGNSA.

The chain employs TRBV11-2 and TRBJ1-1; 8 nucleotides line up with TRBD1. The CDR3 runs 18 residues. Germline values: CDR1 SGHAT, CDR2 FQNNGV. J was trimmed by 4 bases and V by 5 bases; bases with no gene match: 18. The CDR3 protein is CASSPQFIGQGVGTEAFF. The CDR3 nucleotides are TGTGCCAGCAGCCCACAGTTTATAGGACAGGGAGTAGGCACTGAAGCTTTCTTT.

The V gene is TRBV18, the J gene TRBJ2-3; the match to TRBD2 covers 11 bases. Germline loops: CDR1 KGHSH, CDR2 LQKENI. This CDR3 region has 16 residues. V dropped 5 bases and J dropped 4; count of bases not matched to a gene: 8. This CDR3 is CASSSRSGGASDTQYF. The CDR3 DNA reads TGTGCCAGCTCATCCCGTAGCGGGGGGGCCTCAGATACGCAGTATTTT.

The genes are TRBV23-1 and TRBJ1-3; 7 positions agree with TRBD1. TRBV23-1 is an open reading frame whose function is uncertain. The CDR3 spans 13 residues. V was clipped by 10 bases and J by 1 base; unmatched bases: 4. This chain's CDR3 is CAIGTASGNTIYF. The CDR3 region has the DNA TGCGCCATAGGGACAGCTTCTGGAAACACCATATATTTT.

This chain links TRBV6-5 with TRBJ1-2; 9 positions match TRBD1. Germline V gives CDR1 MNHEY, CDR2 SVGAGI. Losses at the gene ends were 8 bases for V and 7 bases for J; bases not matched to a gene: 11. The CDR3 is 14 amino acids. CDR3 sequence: CASRVGGQGFGYTF. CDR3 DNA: TGTGCCAGCCGCGTGGGGGGACAGGGATTTGGCTACACCTTC.

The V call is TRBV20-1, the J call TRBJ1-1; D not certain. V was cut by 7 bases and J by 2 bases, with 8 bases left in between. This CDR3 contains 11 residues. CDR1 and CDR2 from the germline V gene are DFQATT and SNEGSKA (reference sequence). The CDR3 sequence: CSGLINTEAFF. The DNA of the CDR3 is TGCAGTGGACTGATTAACACTGAAGCTTTCTTT.

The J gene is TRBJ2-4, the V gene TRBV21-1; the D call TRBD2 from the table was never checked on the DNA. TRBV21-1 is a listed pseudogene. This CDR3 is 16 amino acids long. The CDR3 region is CASSPRSGVAKNIQYF. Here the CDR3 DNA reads TGTGCCAGCAGCCCCAGGAGCGGGGTGGCCAAAAACATTCAGTACTTC.

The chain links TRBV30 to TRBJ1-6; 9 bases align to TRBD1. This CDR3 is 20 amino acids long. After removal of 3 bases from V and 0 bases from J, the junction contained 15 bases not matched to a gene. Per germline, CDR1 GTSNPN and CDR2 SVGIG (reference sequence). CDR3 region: CAWRVIPGQGQSSYNSPLHF. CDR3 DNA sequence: TGTGCCTGGAGGGTCATCCCGGGACAGGGTCAGAGCTCCTATAATTCACCCCTCCACTTT. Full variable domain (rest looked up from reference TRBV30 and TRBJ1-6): SQTIHQWPATLVQPVGSPLSLECTVEGTSNPNLYWYRQAAGRGLQLLFYSVGIGQISSEVPQNLSASRPQDRQFILSSKKLLLSDSGFYLCAWRVIPGQGQSSYNSPLHFGNGTRLTVT.

CDR3 sequence: CASSLGNYNEQFF. CDR3 coding DNA: TGTGCCAGCAGCTTGGGTAATTACAATGAGCAGTTCTTC. The V call is TRBV5-5, the J call TRBJ2-1; D call uncertain. V lost 0 bases to trimming and J lost 4 bases, with 5 bases between them. The length of the CDR3 is 13 residues. From germline, CDR1 is SGHKS and CDR2 YYEKEE (reference sequence).

The CDR3: CASSPTGSSGNTIYF. CDR3 nucleotides: TGTGCCAGCAGCCCGACAGGGAGCTCTGGAAACACCATATATTTT. V is TRBV11-3 and J is TRBJ1-3, with TRBD1 matching over 7 bases. This CDR3 has 15 amino acids. After removal of 5 bases from V and 0 bases from J, the junction contained 4 bases not matched to a gene. Germline V lookup: CDR1 SGHNT, CDR2 YENEEA.

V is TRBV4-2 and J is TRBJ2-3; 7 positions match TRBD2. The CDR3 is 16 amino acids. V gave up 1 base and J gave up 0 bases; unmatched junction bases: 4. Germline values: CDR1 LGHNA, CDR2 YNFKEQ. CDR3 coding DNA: TGTGCCAGCAGCCAAGTTTGGGGGGGGAGCACAGATACGCAGTATTTT. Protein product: CASSQVWGGSTDTQYF.

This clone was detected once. The CDR3 sequence is CASSRGTSRTYEQYF. The CDR3 coding sequence is TGTGCCAGCAGTCGAGGGACTAGCCGGACCTACGAGCAGTACTTC. This rearrangement joins TRBV3-1 (or the pseudogene TRBV3-2) to TRBJ2-7, with 9 bases matching TRBD2. The CDR3 totals 15 residues. CDR1 LGHDT and CDR2 YNNKEL come from the germline V gene (reference sequence). After removal of 6 bases from V and 2 bases from J, the junction contained 8 bases not matched to a gene.

CDR3 coding DNA: TGTGCCAGCAGCTTGGGGACGGTGAGCGGGGGGGCTGTTGGCAATGAGCAGTTCTTC. Protein: CASSLGTVSGGAVGNEQFF. This chain links TRBV5-4 with TRBJ2-1; TRBD2 agrees at 10 bases. The germline V gene has CDR1 SGHNT and CDR2 YYREEE (reference sequence). The J segment lost 6 bases and the V segment lost 0 bases, leaving 15 bases of the junction unmatched. This CDR3 has 19 residues. Full variable domain (remainder filled in from reference TRBV5-4 and TRBJ2-1): ETGVTQSPTHLIKTRGQQVTLRCSSQSGHNTVSWYQQALGQGPQFIFQYYREEENGRGNFPPRFSGLQFPNYSSELNVNALELDDSALYLCASSLGTVSGGAVGNEQFFGPGTRLTVL.

The chain's CDR3 is CASNRDRDYEQYF. CDR3 in DNA: TGTGCCAGCAACCGAGACAGGGACTACGAGCAGTACTTC. The chain recombines TRBV6-5 with TRBJ2-7; TRBD1 matches 7 bases. From germline, CDR1 is MNHEY and CDR2 SVGAGI. V was clipped by 7 bases and J by 3 bases; unmatched bases: 6. There are 13 residues in the CDR3.

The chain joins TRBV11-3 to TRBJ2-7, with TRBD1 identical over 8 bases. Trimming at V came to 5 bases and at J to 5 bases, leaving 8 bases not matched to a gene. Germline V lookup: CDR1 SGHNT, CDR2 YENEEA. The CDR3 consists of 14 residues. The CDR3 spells CASSLRGQGHEQYF. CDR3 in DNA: TGTGCCAGCAGCCTACGTGGACAGGGACACGAGCAGTACTTC. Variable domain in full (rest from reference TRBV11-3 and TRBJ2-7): EAGVVQSPRYKIIEKKQPVAFWCNPISGHNTLYWYLQNLGQGPELLIRYENEEAVDDSQLPKDRFSAERLKGVDSTLKIQPAELGDSAVYLCASSLRGQGHEQYFGPGTRLTVT.

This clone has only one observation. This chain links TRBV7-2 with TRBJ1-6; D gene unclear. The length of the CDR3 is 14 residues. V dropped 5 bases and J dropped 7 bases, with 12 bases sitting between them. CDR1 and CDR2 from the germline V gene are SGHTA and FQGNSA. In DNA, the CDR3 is TGTGCCAGCAGCAAGGCAGGCAGGAATTCACCCCTCCACTTT. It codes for CASSKAGRNSPLHF.

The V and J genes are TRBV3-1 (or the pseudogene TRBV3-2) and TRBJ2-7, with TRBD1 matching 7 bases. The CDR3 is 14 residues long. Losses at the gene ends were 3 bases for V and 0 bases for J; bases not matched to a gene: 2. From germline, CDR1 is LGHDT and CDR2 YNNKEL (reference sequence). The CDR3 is CASSHTGDSYEQYF. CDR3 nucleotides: TGTGCCAGCAGCCATACAGGGGACTCCTACGAGCAGTACTTC.